One sample yielded the 17 T cell receptor beta chains listed below, sequenced in a study of HIV-infected children after antiretroviral therapy interruption. The TCR library was built from RNA with a 3' RACE protocol and unique molecular identifiers. MiXCR was run by TCRdb on the 3' RACE reads, yielding one entry per CDR3 protein. Of 35,000 to 50,000 distinct CDR3 sequences listed, less than 8.5% are singletons. Treatment indicated: PENTA 11 planned treatment interruption arm or continuous ART arm. The starting material was CD45RA+ CD4+ T cells from PBMCs, pooled from several time points, obtained from a donor given antiretroviral therapy, either interrupted or continuous. Subset meaning: naive CD4+ CD45RA+ CD45RO- T cells. All receptors come from a pool of human donors with HIV.

The chain combines TRBV18 with TRBJ1-1, with 7 nucleotides matching TRBD1. This CDR3 has 17 amino acids. Germline V gene data show CDR1 as KGHSH and CDR2 as LQKENI. Trimming cost V 0 bases and J 9 bases; bases outside gene matches: 16. CDR3 in DNA: TGTGCCAGCTCACCACCCCGGGATGGCGCGACAGGGAAAAAAGCTTTCTTT. Translating it yields CASSPPRDGATGKKAFF.

This clonotype has only a few counts. The chain employs TRBV19 and TRBJ1-5, with 7 nucleotides matching TRBD1. Germline CDR1 reads LNHDA; CDR2 reads SQIVND (reference sequence). The V gene end was trimmed by 3 bases and the J gene end by 2 bases; junction bases not matched to a gene: 4. This CDR3 spans 15 amino acids. The CDR3 region is CASSITGTGNQPQHF. CDR3 nucleotides: TGTGCCAGTAGTATTACCGGGACAGGCAATCAGCCCCAGCATTTT.

This clonotype was seen a handful of times. The J gene is TRBJ2-2, the V gene TRBV3-1; D uncertain. The CDR3 covers 14 residues. Germline V CDR1 and CDR2: LGHDT, YNNKEL (reference sequence). Trimming removed 1 base from V and 0 bases from J, with 3 bases in between. The CDR3 DNA reads TGTGCCAGCAGCCAAGCGACGAACACCGGGGAGCTGTTTTTT. This gives the protein CASSQATNTGELFF.

The J gene is TRBJ2-3, the V gene TRBV27, with 7 bases lining up with TRBD2. There are 15 residues in the CDR3. V shed 2 bases and J 0 bases; nucleotides not matched to a gene: 2. The V gene's germline CDR1 is MNHEY and CDR2 SMNVEV (reference sequence). The CDR3 nucleotides read TGTGCCAGCAGTTTAGTTAGCGGGAGCACAGATACGCAGTATTTT. Translating it yields CASSLVSGSTDTQYF.

Remarks on this clonotype: This could be a read error, since a much larger clone is one nucleotide away. This chain connects TRBV6-2 or TRBV6-3 to TRBJ2-3, with a possible D match to TRBD1 (6 bases). The germline V gene has CDR1 MNHEY and CDR2 SVGEGT. The CDR3 runs to 14 residues. Trimming removed 0 bases from V and 5 bases from J, with 9 bases in between. The CDR3 is CASSYSDSQDTQYF. The CDR3 bases are TGTGCCAGCAGTTACTCGGACAGCCAAGATACGCAGTATTTT.

Judged by abundance, this clonotype is medium-sized. The V and J genes are TRBV13 and TRBJ1-4; 7 bases are a match to TRBD1. The junction had 9 bases not matched to a gene; V was cut back by 3 bases and J by 8 bases. This CDR3 spans 15 amino acids. Germline assignment: CDR1 PRHDT and CDR2 FYEKMQ (reference sequence). The CDR3 sequence is CASSFGTAKREKLFF. For the CDR3, the DNA is TGTGCCAGCAGCTTCGGGACAGCGAAAAGGGAAAAACTGTTTTTT.

Many counts were recorded for this clonotype. The CDR3 DNA follows: TGCGCCAGCAGCCAGCCTCCGGGAGCCCGCCACGAGCAGTACTTC. This translates into CASSQPPGARHEQYF. This rearrangement joins TRBV4-3 to TRBJ2-7; D might be TRBD2 (6 bases). The CDR3 runs 15 residues. CDR1 and CDR2 from the germline V gene are LGHNA and YSLEER. V was clipped by 3 bases and J by 5 bases, with 17 bases between them.

The chain's CDR3 is CASSTLGNTEAFF. In DNA, the CDR3 is TGTGCCAGCAGCACATTGGGGAACACTGAAGCTTTCTTT. The chain is built from TRBV11-3 and TRBJ1-1; no reliable D call. V lost 5 bases and J lost 1, with 8 bases in between. The CDR3 spans 13 residues. Germline V gene lookup returns CDR1 SGHNT and CDR2 YENEEA.

This clonotype was observed at least ten times. The chain couples TRBV7-2 to TRBJ1-2; TRBD1 might be the D (6 bases). The CDR3 has 15 residues. Germline CDR1 reads SGHTA; CDR2 reads FQGNSA. V was cut by 5 bases and J by 3 bases, with 16 bases left in between. The CDR3 nucleotides are TGTGCCAGCAGCCCCTCGGGGGCGCAGCACTATGGCTACACCTTC. Translation gives CASSPSGAQHYGYTF.

At least ten counts were recorded for this clonotype. The chain joins TRBV19 to TRBJ1-2; D unresolved. Per germline, CDR1 LNHDA and CDR2 SQIVND (reference sequence). The CDR3 spans 17 residues. The V gene lost 3 bases and the J gene lost 4 bases, with 21 bases spanning the gap. This chain's CDR3 is CASSITGRSHDLYGYTF. As DNA, the CDR3 is TGTGCCAGTAGTATTACGGGCAGGTCCCACGACCTCTATGGCTACACCTTC.

Ten or more counts support this clonotype. The chain links TRBV11-2 to TRBJ2-5, with D maybe TRBD1 (7 bases). Trimming took off 5 bases at V and 5 bases at J, with 18 bases between the two ends. Per the germline V gene, CDR1 is SGHAT and CDR2 is FQNNGV. The CDR3 has 15 amino acids. DNA of the CDR3: TGTGCCAGCAGCCCAGAAGCGACAGGGAGGGAGACCCAGTACTTC. Its translation is CASSPEATGRETQYF.

This clonotype was seen a handful of times. The rearrangement links TRBV27 to TRBJ2-7; 8 positions agree with TRBD2. CDR1 is MNHEY, CDR2 SMNVEV, per germline (reference sequence). V lost 2 bases and J lost 3; bases outside the gene matches: 15. This CDR3 has 18 residues. CDR3 amino acids: CASSLRAGAGVSFYEQYF. The CDR3 coding sequence is TGTGCCAGCAGTTTAAGAGCCGGAGCGGGAGTGTCTTTCTACGAGCAGTACTTC.

The V call is TRBV2, the J call TRBJ2-7, with TRBD2 identical over 8 bases. The junction had 7 bases not matched to a gene; V was cut back by 6 bases and J by 0 bases. There are 15 residues in the CDR3. Per germline, CDR1 SNHLY and CDR2 FYNNEI. The CDR3 loop is CASSGTSPFSYEQYF. The CDR3 bases are TGTGCCAGCAGCGGGACTAGTCCCTTCTCCTACGAGCAGTACTTC.

This clonotype was seen at least ten times. The V call is TRBV7-9, the J call TRBJ1-4, with D possibly being TRBD1 (5 bases). This CDR3 is built from 12 residues. The V end was cut by 5 bases, the J end by 8 bases, with 9 bases between. CDR1 is SEHNR, CDR2 FQNEAQ, per germline (reference sequence). Here the CDR3 reads CASSRGREKLFF. DNA for the CDR3: TGTGCCAGCAGCCGGGGGAGGGAAAAACTGTTTTTT. Using reference TRBV7-9 and TRBJ1-4 for the parts outside the CDR3, the full variable domain is DTGVSQNPRHKITKRGQNVTFRCDPISEHNRLYWYRQTLGQGPEFLTYFQNEAQLEKSRLLSDRFSAERPKGSFSTLEIQRTEQGDSAMYLCASSRGREKLFFGSGTQLSVL.

This clonotype showed up many times. The DNA of the CDR3 is TGTGCCAGCAGTTCTCACGGGGGCGGCCTCAATGAGCAGTTCTTC. Translated: CASSSHGGGLNEQFF. V is TRBV12-3 or TRBV12-4 and J is TRBJ2-1; tentatively, D is TRBD1 or TRBD2 (6 bases each). The CDR3 loop spans 15 amino acids. Trimming left V 4 bases short and J 6 bases short, with 16 bases between.

V and J are TRBV28 and TRBJ1-2; 9 bases match TRBD1. J gave up 12 bases and V 3 bases, and 5 bases lay outside the gene matches. CDR1 is MDHEN, CDR2 SYDVKM, per germline. The CDR3 runs 12 residues. As DNA, the CDR3 is TGTGCCAGCAGTTTGGGACAGGGAAGGGACACCTTC. Its protein is CASSLGQGRDTF.

This clonotype was counted at least ten times. The chain couples TRBV12-3 or TRBV12-4 to TRBJ1-1; 8 bases are a match to TRBD1. V lost 5 bases and J lost 1; bases outside the gene matches: 12. This CDR3 contains 17 residues. The DNA for the CDR3 is TGTGCCAGCAGTACCGGACAGGGAGTATCTGGGAACACTGAAGCTTTCTTT. This translates into CASSTGQGVSGNTEAFF.